These T cell receptor beta chains were read from a single sample in a study of blood T cell repertoires in COVID-19. Data came from immunoSEQ multiplex PCR; TCRdb stores just in-frame clones and leaves some out. The sample gives 150,000 to 200,000 clones, roughly 87% of which show up once; less than 10% is in the top ten. Source material: peripheral blood. The receptors come from a woman aged 65 to 85 with COVID-19, enrolled during active disease. Each CDR3 is given with its conserved first and last residue. D genes are given only for firm matches. Not all rows give a size; the values are once, few, many and, for expanded clones, a class.

v_call	d_call	j_call	clone_size	cdr3_aa	cdr3_nt
TRBV6-6	TRBD2	TRBJ2-7	.	CASSRRGSPYEQYF	TGTGCCAGCAGCCGGCGGGGGTCACCGTACGAGCAGTACTTC
TRBV24-1	TRBD1	TRBJ2-7	once	CATRGQGEGEQYF	TGTGCCACCAGGGGACAGGGTGAGGGAGAGCAGTACTTC
TRBV19	TRBD1	TRBJ2-2	.	CASSKETYRGNTGELFF	TGTGCCAGTAGTAAGGAGACTTACAGGGGGAACACCGGGGAGCTGTTTTTT
TRBV29-1	.	TRBJ2-1	.	CSVALSSYNEQFF	TGCAGCGTTGCCCTTAGCTCCTACAATGAGCAGTTCTTC
TRBV29-1	TRBD1	TRBJ1-1	.	CSVKGQGGVNTEAFF	TGCAGCGTGAAGGGACAGGGAGGAGTGAACACTGAAGCTTTCTTT
TRBV5-5	.	TRBJ2-5	.	CASSYYHQETQYF	TGTGCCAGCAGCTACTACCACCAAGAGACCCAGTACTTC
TRBV5-4	TRBD1	TRBJ1-2	.	CASSLEGQGGSWGYGYTF	TGTGCCAGCAGCTTGGAAGGACAGGGGGGGAGTTGGGGCTATGGCTACACCTTC
TRBV2	.	TRBJ2-3	.	CASSDLLSTDTQYF	TGTGCCAGCAGTGATCTTCTCTCCACAGATACGCAGTATTTT
TRBV28	TRBD1	TRBJ2-1	.	CASSLTGGLSNEQFF	TGTGCCAGCAGTTTGACAGGGGGCTTAAGCAATGAGCAGTTCTTC
TRBV5-1	TRBD1	TRBJ1-1	.	CASSPGQGAGNTEAFF	TGCGCCAGCAGCCCCGGACAGGGGGCGGGGAACACTGAAGCTTTCTTT
TRBV7-9	TRBD2	TRBJ2-7	.	CASSGSSGTSGYEQYF	TGTGCCAGCAGCGGGTCATCTGGGACTAGCGGGTACGAGCAGTACTTC
TRBV3-1/TRBV3-2	.	TRBJ2-1	.	CASSRQGFTYNEQFF	TGTGCCAGCAGCCGTCAGGGCTTTACCTACAATGAGCAGTTCTTC
TRBV3-1/TRBV3-2	.	TRBJ2-7	few	CASRPSQGFGEQYF	TGTGCCAGCAGGCCGTCCCAGGGCTTTGGCGAGCAGTACTTC
TRBV7-8	.	TRBJ2-7	.	CASTLTESTYEQYF	TGTGCCAGCACTTTGACGGAGTCAACCTACGAGCAGTACTTC
TRBV6-2/TRBV6-3	.	TRBJ2-2	.	CASSSPVTTNTGELFF	TGTGCCAGCAGTTCCCCGGTGACAACGAACACCGGGGAGCTGTTTTTT
TRBV6-5	.	TRBJ1-3	once	CASSLTQGSGNTIYF	TGTGCCAGCAGTTTGACCCAGGGATCTGGAAACACCATATATTTT